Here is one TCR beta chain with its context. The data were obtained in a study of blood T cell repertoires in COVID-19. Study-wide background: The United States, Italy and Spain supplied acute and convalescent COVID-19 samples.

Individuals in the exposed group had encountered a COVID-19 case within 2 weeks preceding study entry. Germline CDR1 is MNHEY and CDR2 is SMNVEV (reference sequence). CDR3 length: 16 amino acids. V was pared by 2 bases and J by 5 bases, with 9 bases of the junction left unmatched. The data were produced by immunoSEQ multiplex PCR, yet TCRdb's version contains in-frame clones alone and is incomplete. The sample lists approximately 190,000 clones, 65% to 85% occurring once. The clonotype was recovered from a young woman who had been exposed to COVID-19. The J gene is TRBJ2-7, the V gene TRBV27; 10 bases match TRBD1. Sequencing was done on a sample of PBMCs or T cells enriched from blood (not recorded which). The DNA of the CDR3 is TGTGCCAGCAGTTTAATTCTCGGGACAGGGGTCCACGAGCAGTACTTC. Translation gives CASSLILGTGVHEQYF.